This passage covers 16 T cell receptor beta chains from one sample sequenced in a study of blood T cells in healthy people across ages. For the second PCR, which ran for about 6 to 11 cycles, a sample-barcoded 5' primer and a J-beta primer mix were used. MiXCR, applied by TCRdb to the 5' RACE reads, yields one record per CDR3 protein. The repertoire consists of 550,000 to 600,000 distinct CDR3 sequences, with approximately 27% occurring once and the leading ten covering about 18%. Sequencing input: blood. Receptor source: a woman aged 70 to 79 in good health.

A few counts support this clonotype. At one boundary the junction diverges from the germline segment, which might be a read error. The chain couples TRBV6-6 to TRBJ1-4; D gene uncertain. Per germline, CDR1 MNHNY and CDR2 SVGAGI (reference sequence). CDR3 size: 13 residues. The CDR3 sequence: CASSFPTDEKLFF. In nucleotides, the CDR3 is TGCGCCAGCAGCTTCCCGACGGATGAAAAACTGTTTTTT.

The chain couples TRBV6-1 to TRBJ1-5; TRBD1 might be the D (5 bases). CDR3 length: 16 residues. Germline V gene data show CDR1 as MNHNS and CDR2 as SASEGT. V was pared by 4 bases and J by 5 bases, with 18 bases between. The CDR3 DNA is TGTGCCAGCAGTGGGGAGACAACAGGAGAACATCAGCCCCAGCATTTT. Amino acids: CASSGETTGEHQPQHF.

This clonotype was recorded at least ten times. The V call is TRBV20-1, the J call TRBJ1-2; TRBD1 matches 7 bases. Germline V gives CDR1 DFQATT, CDR2 SNEGSKA (reference sequence). The CDR3 contains 14 residues. V lost 4 bases, J lost 4 bases, and 9 bases stayed unmatched. The CDR3 bases are TGCAGTGCTATCTACAGGGGCGTGGGCTATGGCTACACCTTC. This gives the protein CSAIYRGVGYGYTF.

This clonotype was detected many times. The V gene is TRBV20-1, the J gene TRBJ2-1, with 13 nucleotides matching TRBD2. Germline CDR1 DFQATT, CDR2 SNEGSKA (reference sequence). Trimming took 0 bases from V and 8 from J; bases not matched to a gene: 10. CDR3 length: 17 residues. This CDR3 reads CSARDPLMTSGGYEQFF. In DNA form, the CDR3 reads TGCAGTGCTAGAGACCCCCTGATGACTAGCGGGGGGTATGAGCAGTTCTTC.

This clonotype was observed a few times. The chain has TRBV5-1 and TRBJ1-4; TRBD1 is a possible D gene (5 bases). This CDR3 region has 15 residues. Per germline, CDR1 SGHRS and CDR2 YFSETQ. Deletions cut 4 bases from V and 0 bases from J, with 10 bases between. CDR3 bases: TGCGCCAGCAGCGACTTGACAGCAACTAATGAAAAACTGTTTTTT. This encodes CASSDLTATNEKLFF.

This clonotype was observed a few times. The genes are TRBV19 and TRBJ2-2, with D perhaps matching TRBD2 (6 bases). The V gene lost 10 bases and the J gene lost 6 bases, with 18 bases spanning the gap. The CDR3 contains 14 residues. The germline gives CDR1 LNHDA, CDR2 SQIVND (reference sequence). DNA for the CDR3: TGTGCCACCACATCGGTCGGGGGTTCCGGGGAGCTGTTTTTT. Its protein product is CATTSVGGSGELFF. Using reference TRBV19 and TRBJ2-2 for the parts outside the CDR3, the full variable domain is DGGITQSPKYLFRKEGQNVTLSCEQNLNHDAMYWYRQDPGQGLRLIYYSQIVNDFQKGDIAEGYSVSREKKESFPLTVTSAQKNPTAFYLCATTSVGGSGELFFGEGSRLTVL.

The chain has TRBV4-3 and TRBJ2-2, with D possibly being TRBD1 (5 bases). Germline loops: CDR1 LGHNA, CDR2 YSLEER. V lost 0 bases, J lost 5 bases, and 10 bases lay in between. CDR3 length equals 15 residues. CDR3 in amino acids: CASSQDWAGTGELFF. CDR3 nucleotide sequence: TGCGCCAGCAGCCAAGATTGGGCAGGGACCGGGGAGCTGTTTTTT.

The J gene is TRBJ1-2, the V gene TRBV20-1, with 7 bases that match TRBD1. Per the germline V gene, CDR1 is DFQATT and CDR2 is SNEGSKA (reference sequence). V trimming: 4 bases; J trimming: 2 bases; junction bases outside the gene matches: 4. The CDR3 runs to 13 residues. The CDR3 region has the DNA TGCAGTGCTACCCAACAGGGGAACTATGGCTACACCTTC. Translation: CSATQQGNYGYTF.

The J gene is TRBJ2-1, the V gene TRBV5-1, with 9 positions matching TRBD2. J gave up 5 bases and V 7 bases, and 7 bases lay outside the gene matches. Per the germline V gene, CDR1 is SGHRS and CDR2 is YFSETQ. The CDR3 extends over 14 amino acids. In DNA, the CDR3 is TGCGCCAGCGCCGGGACTAGCTGGGACAATGAGCAGTTCTTC. Translating it yields CASAGTSWDNEQFF.

This chain uses TRBV6-1 with TRBJ2-1, with 7 bases matching TRBD2. Per germline, CDR1 MNHNS and CDR2 SASEGT. This CDR3 is built from 15 residues. The J segment lost 2 bases and the V segment lost 1 base, leaving 2 bases of the junction unmatched. The CDR3 DNA reads as TGTGCCAGCAGTGAAGTGGGGGGGGCCTACAATGAGCAGTTCTTC. Amino acid sequence: CASSEVGGAYNEQFF.

Comment on this clonotype: Germline and junction disagree at one end, which may indicate a read error. The chain joins TRBV6-2 or TRBV6-3 to TRBJ2-5; D possibly corresponds to TRBD2 (7 bases). Germline V CDR1 and CDR2: MNHEY, SVGEGT. The CDR3 is 16 residues long. The CDR3 spells CAGSYSTGGLQETQYF. The DNA for the CDR3 is TGTGCCGGCAGTTACTCCACGGGGGGCCTCCAAGAGACCCAGTACTTC.

The genes are TRBV20-1 and TRBJ1-4; a weak D match, TRBD1 (6 bases). Trimming cost V 0 bases and J 7 bases, with 24 bases left between them. The length of the CDR3 is 18 residues. From germline, CDR1 is DFQATT and CDR2 SNEGSKA (reference sequence). CDR3 DNA: TGCAGTGCTAGAGACCAACAGGGTTATACGGGGATGAGTGAAAAACTGTTTTTT. It translates to CSARDQQGYTGMSEKLFF.

For this clonotype: A read error may be the cause here, since a much bigger clone is one base away. This rearrangement joins TRBV20-1 to TRBJ1-3; D unclear. Per germline, CDR1 DFQATT and CDR2 SNEGSKA (reference sequence). The CDR3 covers 12 residues. CDR3 residues: CSARGSGHTIYF. CDR3 sequence (DNA): TGCAGTGCTAGGGGTTCTGGACACACCATATATTTT.

In this sample, this clonotype turned up a few times. The chain links TRBV7-3 to TRBJ2-3, with D possibly TRBD2 on 5 matching bases. CDR1 is SGHTA, CDR2 FQGTGA, per germline. The CDR3 contains 16 residues. Trimming shortened V by 5 bases and J by 0 bases, and 15 bases separated the two germline ends. The CDR3 DNA reads as TGTGCCAGCAGCCCAAAAGGGCTAGCAAGCACAGATACGCAGTATTTT. Encoded protein: CASSPKGLASTDTQYF.

The gene calls are TRBV9 and TRBJ2-5, with D possibly TRBD2 on 5 matching bases. The CDR3 spans 15 residues. From germline, CDR1 is SGDLS and CDR2 YYNGEE. V lost 3 bases to trimming and J lost 1 base, with 13 bases between them. In nucleotides, the CDR3 is TGTGCCAGCAGCGCCTCCCCCGGGATCCAAGAGACCCAGTACTTC. Protein product: CASSASPGIQETQYF. The full variable domain, completed using reference TRBV9 and TRBJ2-5, is DSGVTQTPKHLITATGQRVTLRCSPRSGDLSVYWYQQSLDQGLQFLIQYYNGEERAKGNILERFSAQQFPDLHSELNLSSLELGDSALYFCASSASPGIQETQYFGPGTRLLVL.

The genes are TRBV7-9 and TRBJ1-1; TRBD1 matches at 7 bases. The CDR3 runs 14 residues. Germline lookup yields CDR1 SEHNR and CDR2 FQNEAQ (reference sequence). The junction had 4 bases not matched to a gene; V was cut back by 1 base and J by 5 bases. Here the CDR3 DNA reads TGTGCCAGCAGCTTAGTACAGGGGATGACTGAAGCTTTCTTT. Its protein is CASSLVQGMTEAFF.